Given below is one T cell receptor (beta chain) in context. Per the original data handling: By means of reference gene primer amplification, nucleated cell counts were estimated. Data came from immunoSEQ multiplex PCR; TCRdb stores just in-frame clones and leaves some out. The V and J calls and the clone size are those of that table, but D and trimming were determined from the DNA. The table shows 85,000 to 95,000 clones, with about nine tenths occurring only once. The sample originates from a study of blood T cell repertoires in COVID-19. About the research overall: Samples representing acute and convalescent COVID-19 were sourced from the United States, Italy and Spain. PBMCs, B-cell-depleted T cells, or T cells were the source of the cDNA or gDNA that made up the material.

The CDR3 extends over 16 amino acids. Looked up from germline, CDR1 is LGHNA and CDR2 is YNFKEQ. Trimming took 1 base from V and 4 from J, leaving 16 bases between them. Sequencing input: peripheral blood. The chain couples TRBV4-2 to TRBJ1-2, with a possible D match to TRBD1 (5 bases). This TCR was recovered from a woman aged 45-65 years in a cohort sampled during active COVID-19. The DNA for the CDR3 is TGTGCCAGCAGCCAAGCATCTGACAGCAGCATCTATGGCTACACCTTC. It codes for CASSQASDSSIYGYTF.